The clone carrying this T cell receptor (beta chain) was seen once. Method: immunoSEQ multiplex PCR; TCRdb's copy keeps in-frame clones and lacks some. The profile shows some 200,000 clones, around 80% of them singletons. The sample belongs to a study of blood T cell repertoires in COVID-19. Across the study: Samples came from the United States, Italy and Spain, spanning acute and convalescent COVID-19.

Trimming left V 5 bases short and J 7 bases short, with 14 bases between. There are 13 residues in the CDR3. CDR1 is MRHNA and CDR2 is SNTAGT in the germline V gene. The origin of this receptor is a human donor in a cohort sampled during active COVID-19. This chain uses TRBV6-4 with TRBJ1-1; D may be TRBD1 (5 bases). Sequenced input: peripheral blood. CDR3 sequence reads: CASSLTGVSEAFF. The CDR3, as DNA: TGTGCCAGCAGTTTAACAGGTGTTAGTGAAGCTTTCTTT.